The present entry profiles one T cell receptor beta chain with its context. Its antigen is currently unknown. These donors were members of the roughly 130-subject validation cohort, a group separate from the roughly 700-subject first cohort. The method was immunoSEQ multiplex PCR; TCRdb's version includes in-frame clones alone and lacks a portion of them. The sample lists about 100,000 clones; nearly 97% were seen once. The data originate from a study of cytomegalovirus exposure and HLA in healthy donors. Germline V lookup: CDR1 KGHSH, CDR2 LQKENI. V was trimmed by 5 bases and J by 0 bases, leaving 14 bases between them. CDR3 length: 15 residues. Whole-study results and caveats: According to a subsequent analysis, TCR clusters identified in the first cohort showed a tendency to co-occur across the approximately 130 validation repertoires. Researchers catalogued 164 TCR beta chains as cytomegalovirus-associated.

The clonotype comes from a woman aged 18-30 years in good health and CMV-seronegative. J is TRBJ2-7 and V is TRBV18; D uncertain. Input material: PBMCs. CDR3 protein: CASSSRSWSSYEQYF. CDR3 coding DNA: TGTGCCAGCTCATCCCGTTCTTGGAGCTCCTACGAGCAGTACTTC.